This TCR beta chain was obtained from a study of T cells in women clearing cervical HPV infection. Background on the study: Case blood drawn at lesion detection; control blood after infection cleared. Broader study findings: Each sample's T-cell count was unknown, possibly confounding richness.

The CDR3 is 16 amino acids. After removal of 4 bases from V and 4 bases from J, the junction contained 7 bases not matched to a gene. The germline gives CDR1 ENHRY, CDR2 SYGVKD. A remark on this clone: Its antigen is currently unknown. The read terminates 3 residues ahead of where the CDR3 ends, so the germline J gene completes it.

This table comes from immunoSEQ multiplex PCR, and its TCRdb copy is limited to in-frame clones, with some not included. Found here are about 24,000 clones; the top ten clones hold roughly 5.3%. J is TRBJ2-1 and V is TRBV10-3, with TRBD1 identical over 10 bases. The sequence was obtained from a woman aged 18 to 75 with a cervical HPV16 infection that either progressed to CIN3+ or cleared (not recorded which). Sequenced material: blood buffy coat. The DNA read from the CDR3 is TGTGCCATCAGTGGGGGGGGACAGGGGATTTACAATGAG. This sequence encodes CAISGGGQGIYNE. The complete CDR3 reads CAISGGGQGIYNEQFF.